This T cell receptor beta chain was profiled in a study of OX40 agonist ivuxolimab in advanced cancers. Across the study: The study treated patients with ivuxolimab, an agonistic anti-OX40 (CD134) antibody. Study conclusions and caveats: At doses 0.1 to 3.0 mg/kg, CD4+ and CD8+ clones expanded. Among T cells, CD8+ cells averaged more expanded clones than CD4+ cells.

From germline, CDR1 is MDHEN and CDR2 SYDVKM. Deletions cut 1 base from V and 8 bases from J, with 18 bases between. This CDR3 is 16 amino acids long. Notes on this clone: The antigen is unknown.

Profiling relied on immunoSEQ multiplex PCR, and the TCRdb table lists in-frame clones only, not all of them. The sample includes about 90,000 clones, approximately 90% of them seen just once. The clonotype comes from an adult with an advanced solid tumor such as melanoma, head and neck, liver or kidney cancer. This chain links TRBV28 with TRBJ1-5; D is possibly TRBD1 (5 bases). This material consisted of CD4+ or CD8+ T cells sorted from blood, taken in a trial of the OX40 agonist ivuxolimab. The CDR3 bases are TGTGCCAGCAGTTTATATGACAGTCCTCAGATAAAGCCCCAGCATTTT. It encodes CASSLYDSPQIKPQHF.